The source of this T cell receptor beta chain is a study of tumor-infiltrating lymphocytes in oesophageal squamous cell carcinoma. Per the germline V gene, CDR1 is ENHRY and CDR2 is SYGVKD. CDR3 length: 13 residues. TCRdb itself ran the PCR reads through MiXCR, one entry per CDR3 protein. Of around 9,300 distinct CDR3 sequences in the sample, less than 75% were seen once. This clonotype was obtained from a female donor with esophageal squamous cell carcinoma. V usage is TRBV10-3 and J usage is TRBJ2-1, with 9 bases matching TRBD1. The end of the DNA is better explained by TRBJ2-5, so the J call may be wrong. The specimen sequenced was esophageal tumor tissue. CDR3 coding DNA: TGTGCCATCGGGGGACAGGGAAAAGAGACCCAGTACTTC. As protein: CAIGGQGKETQYF.